Given below is one TCR beta chain in context. Its antigen is unknown. Sequencing used immunoSEQ multiplex PCR; TCRdb keeps in-frame clones, though not all of them. Here the sample spans 110,000 to 150,000 clones, 70% to 90% being singletons. The sample belongs to a study of T cell responses to AZD1222 COVID-19 vaccine. Points from the study as a whole: The breadth and depth of Spike-specific TCRs increased once two AZD1222 doses had been given.

The clonotype originates from an adult in good health. The source was peripheral blood, collected on day 0 of AZD1222 vaccination.

Here the CDR3 reads CASTPDLGDEQFF. CDR3 in DNA: TGTGCCAGCACCCCCGACCTCGGAGATGAGCAGTTCTTC. This chain links TRBV2 with TRBJ2-1; D is uncertain. The CDR3 loop spans 13 amino acids. Germline lookup yields CDR1 SNHLY and CDR2 FYNNEI. V was shortened by 7 bases and J by 8 bases, with 15 bases between the two germline ends.